This T cell receptor beta chain appears in the sequencing data of a study of OX40 agonist ivuxolimab in advanced cancers. Regarding the research as a whole: The costimulatory receptor OX40 (CD134) was targeted by ivuxolimab, a fully human IgG2 agonistic monoclonal antibody. In the dose-escalation cohort, 82.7% of patients were male, and the mean age was roughly 60 years, with a range of 23 to 79. Partial responses occurred in three dose-escalation patients, of whom one had hepatocellular carcinoma and two had cutaneous melanoma. The paper describes the monotherapy dose-escalation part (N of about 57 patients) of the phase I trial of ivuxolimab. Prior anti-PD-1, anti-PD-L1 or anti-CTLA-4 therapy was permitted, and checkpoint inhibitors had been received by less than 45% of dose-escalation patients. Peripheral TCRbeta sequencing was intended to test whether TCR sequence diversity was altered and clonal T-cell expansion was caused by ivuxolimab. Intravenous ivuxolimab was administered to patients every 2 weeks at six dose levels: 0.01, 0.1, 0.3, 1.5, 3 and 10 mg/kg. Among the approximately 54 dose-escalation patients, about 20 had hepatocellular carcinoma, about 15 melanoma, 9 renal cell carcinoma and 9 head and neck cancer. The investigation overall reported the following: Low levels of normalized T-cell clonal expansion were also seen in some patients who did not respond. At doses of 0.1 to 3.0 mg/kg, clonal expansion of both CD4+ and CD8+ blood T cells was observed from baseline to week 6. In the 0.1-3.0 mg/kg groups, partial responders were among the patients with the lowest normalized peripheral clonal expansion, particularly in CD8+ T cells. The antigen specificity of the peripheral T cells that underwent clonal expansion was not determined. After ivuxolimab, more expanded clones were found on average in CD8+ T cells than in CD4+ T cells.

Regarding this clone: The target of this receptor is not known. Base qualities are missing; no much larger clone stands one base away.

V is clipped by 7 bases and J by 3 bases, and the sequence between their germline boundaries is 11 bases long. Reading from cysteine to phenylalanine, the CDR3 counts 13 amino acids. Just the 39-base CDR3 DNA is kept, in frame starting at base 1. CDR1 and CDR2 (LNHDA, SQIVND) derive from the germline V gene (reference sequence). Patients with autoimmune disease history or receiving systemic immunosuppression were excluded from the trial. Peripheral blood for TCR sequencing was collected from all dose cohorts at baseline, on cycle 4 day 1, and on cycle 7 day 1. The samples were drawn from a first-in-human, open-label, multicenter phase I dose-escalation trial of ivuxolimab. Adults with locally advanced or metastatic melanoma, renal cell carcinoma, hepatocellular carcinoma or head and neck squamous cell carcinoma were enrolled in the trial. Before TCR sequencing, CD4+ T cells and CD8+ T cells from peripheral blood were sorted into separate populations.

For sequencing of the TCRbeta CDR3 region, genomic DNA was extracted from the sorted cells. The immunoSEQ Assay was used to sequence the TCRbeta CDR3 regions. As stored in TCRdb, this immuneACCESS dataset retains in-frame rearrangements with V and J assigned. A fraction of the clones does not appear; measured against another copy, unresolved V genes explain less than half of the discrepancy, and the remainder lacks a known reason. Across this sample there are some 49,000 clones, with approximately 90% seen only once. Roughly 54% of the sample belongs to the ten largest clones. The TCR sequence derives from an adult with an advanced solid tumor such as melanoma, head and neck, liver or kidney cancer. The V gene is TRBV19 and the J gene is TRBJ2-3; the D segment cannot be called with confidence. Material: CD4+ or CD8+ T cells sorted from blood, obtained in a trial of the OX40 agonist ivuxolimab. The CDR3 region: CASTPRETDTQYF. The DNA is TGTGCCAGTACCCCGCGTGAGACAGATACGCAGTATTTT.